The sequence of this TCR beta chain was determined in a study of OX40 agonist ivuxolimab in advanced cancers. Study background: Subjects had a mean age of about 65 years, with a range of about 20 to 85; just over 80% were male. Two patients with cutaneous melanoma and one with hepatocellular carcinoma, three in total, showed partial responses.

The CDR3 spans 13 residues. The V and J ends lost 4 bases and 4 bases respectively, with 10 bases between them. Per the germline V gene, CDR1 is SEHNR and CDR2 is FQNEAQ (reference sequence). This table comes from immunoSEQ multiplex PCR, and its TCRdb copy is limited to in-frame clones, with some not included. The sample records roughly 140,000 clones, 90% to 95% being singletons. Study observations and caveats: Partial responders at 0.1-3.0 mg/kg had among the lowest clonal expansion. At 0.1 to 3.0 mg/kg, clonal expansion of CD4+ and CD8+ blood T cells had occurred by week 6.

Details on this clone: The target antigen is unknown.

The source material was CD4+ or CD8+ T cells sorted from blood, sampled in a trial of the OX40 agonist ivuxolimab. The origin of this receptor is an adult with an advanced solid tumor such as melanoma, head and neck, liver or kidney cancer. The V gene is TRBV7-9, the J gene TRBJ1-1; D ambiguous. DNA of the CDR3: TGTGCCAGCAGCTCCGCAGGATTCACTGAAGCTTTCTTT. Protein: CASSSAGFTEAFF.